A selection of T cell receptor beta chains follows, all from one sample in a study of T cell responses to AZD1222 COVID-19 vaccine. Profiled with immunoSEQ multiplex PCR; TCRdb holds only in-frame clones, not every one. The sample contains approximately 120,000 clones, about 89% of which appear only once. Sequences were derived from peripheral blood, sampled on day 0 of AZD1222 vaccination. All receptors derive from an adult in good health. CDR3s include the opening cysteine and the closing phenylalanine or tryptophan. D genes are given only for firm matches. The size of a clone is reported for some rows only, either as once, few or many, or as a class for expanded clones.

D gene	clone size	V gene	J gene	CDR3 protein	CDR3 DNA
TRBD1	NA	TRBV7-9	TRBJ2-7	CASSAPGQGYEQYF	TGTGCCAGCAGCGCCCCCGGACAGGGTTACGAGCAGTACTTC
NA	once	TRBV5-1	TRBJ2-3	CASSLSHRVPRTDTQYF	TGCGCCAGCAGCTTGTCCCACAGGGTGCCGCGCACAGATACGCAGTATTTT
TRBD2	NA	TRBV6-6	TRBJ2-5	CASSPPGGLGETQYF	TGTGCCAGCAGCCCCCCGGGAGGGCTCGGGGAGACCCAGTACTTC
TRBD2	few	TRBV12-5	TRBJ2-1	CASGLAPGGPGFF	TGTGCTAGTGGTTTGGCCCCGGGAGGTCCAGGGTTCTTC
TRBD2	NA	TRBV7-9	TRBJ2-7	CASSTSGSGVYEQYF	TGTGCCAGCAGCACCTCGGGTAGCGGGGTCTACGAGCAGTACTTC
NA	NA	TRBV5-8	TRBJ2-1	CASSPDGISYNEQFF	TGTGCCAGCAGCCCGGACGGGATTTCATACAATGAGCAGTTCTTC
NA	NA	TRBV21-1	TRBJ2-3	CASSKELRWEGTTDTQYF	TGTGCCAGCAGCAAAGAGCTGAGGTGGGAGGGAACGACAGATACGCAGTATTTT
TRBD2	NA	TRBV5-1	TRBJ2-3	CASSLAASGVTDTQYF	TGCGCCAGCAGCTTGGCGGCTAGCGGGGTCACAGATACGCAGTATTTT
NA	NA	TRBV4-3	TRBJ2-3	CASSQVRDLSTDTQYF	TGCGCCAGCAGCCAAGTGCGGGACCTTAGCACAGATACGCAGTATTTT
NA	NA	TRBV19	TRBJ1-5	CASRNSLGRQNNQPQHF	TGTGCCAGTAGAAACTCCCTTGGCAGGCAGAACAATCAGCCCCAGCATTTT
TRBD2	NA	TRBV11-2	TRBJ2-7	CASRVGGRSYEQYF	TGTGCCAGCAGGGTGGGCGGGAGATCCTACGAGCAGTACTTC
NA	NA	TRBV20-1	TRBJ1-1	CSARTQGEAFF	TGCAGTGCTAGAACACAGGGTGAAGCTTTCTTT
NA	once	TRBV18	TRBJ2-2	CASSPYLFSNTGELFF	TGTGCCAGCTCACCATACTTGTTCTCTAACACCGGGGAGCTGTTTTTT
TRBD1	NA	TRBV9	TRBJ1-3	CASSASTGGYSGNTIYF	TGTGCCAGCAGCGCTTCTACAGGGGGTTACTCTGGAAACACCATATATTTT
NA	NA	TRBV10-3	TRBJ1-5	CAISDRDSNQPQHF	TGTGCCATCAGTGACAGGGATAGCAATCAGCCCCAGCATTTT
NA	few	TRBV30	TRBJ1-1	CAWTRGRAEAFF	TGTGCCTGGACCAGAGGCCGGGCTGAAGCTTTCTTT
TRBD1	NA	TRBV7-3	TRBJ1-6	CASSLGTVNSPLHF	TGTGCCAGCAGCTTAGGGACAGTAAATTCACCCCTCCACTTT
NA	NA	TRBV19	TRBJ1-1	CASSGQGQAEAFF	TGTGCCAGCTCCGGACAAGGCCAAGCGGAAGCTTTCTTT
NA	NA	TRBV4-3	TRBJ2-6	CASSQDLGAGANVLTF	TGCGCCAGCAGCCAAGATCTCGGGGCTGGGGCCAACGTCCTGACTTTC
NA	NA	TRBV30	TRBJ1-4	CAWSVQGRDEKLFF	TGTGCCTGGAGTGTCCAGGGACGGGATGAAAAACTGTTTTTT
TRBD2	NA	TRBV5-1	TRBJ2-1	CASSRNVAGGAGEQFF	TGCGCCAGCAGCCGTAATGTAGCGGGAGGGGCAGGTGAGCAGTTCTTC
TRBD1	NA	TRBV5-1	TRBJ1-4	CASAWGQGNEKLFF	TGCGCCAGCGCCTGGGGACAGGGTAATGAAAAACTGTTTTTT